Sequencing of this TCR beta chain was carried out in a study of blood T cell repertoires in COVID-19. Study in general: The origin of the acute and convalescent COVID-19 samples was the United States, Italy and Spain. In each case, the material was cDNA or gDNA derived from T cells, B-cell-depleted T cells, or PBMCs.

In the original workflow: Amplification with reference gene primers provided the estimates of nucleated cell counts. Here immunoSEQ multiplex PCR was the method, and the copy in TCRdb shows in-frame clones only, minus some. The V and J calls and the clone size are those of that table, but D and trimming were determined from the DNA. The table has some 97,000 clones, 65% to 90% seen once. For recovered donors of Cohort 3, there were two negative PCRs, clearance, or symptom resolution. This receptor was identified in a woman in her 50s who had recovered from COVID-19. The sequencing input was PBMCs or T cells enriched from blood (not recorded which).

DNA for the CDR3: TGTGCCAGCAGCTGGACAGGGGGTAACGAGCAGTACTTC. It encodes CASSWTGGNEQYF. The chain combines TRBV11-3 with TRBJ2-7; 10 bases are a match to TRBD1. The CDR3 loop spans 13 amino acids. In germline, CDR1 is SGHNT, CDR2 YENEEA. V was clipped by 4 bases and J by 5 bases; unmatched bases: 2.